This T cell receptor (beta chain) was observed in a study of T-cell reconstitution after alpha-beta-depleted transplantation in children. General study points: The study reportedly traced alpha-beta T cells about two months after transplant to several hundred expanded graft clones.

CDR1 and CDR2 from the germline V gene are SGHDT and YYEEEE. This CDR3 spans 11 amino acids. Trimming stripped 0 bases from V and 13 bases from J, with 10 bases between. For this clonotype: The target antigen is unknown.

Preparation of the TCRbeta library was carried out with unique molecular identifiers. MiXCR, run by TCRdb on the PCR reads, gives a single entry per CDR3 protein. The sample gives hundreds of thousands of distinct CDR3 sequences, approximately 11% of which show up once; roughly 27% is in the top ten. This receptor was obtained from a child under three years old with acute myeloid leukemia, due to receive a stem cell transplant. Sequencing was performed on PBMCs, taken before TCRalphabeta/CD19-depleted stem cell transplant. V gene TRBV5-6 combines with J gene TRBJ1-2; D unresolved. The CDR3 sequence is CASSLEATPTF. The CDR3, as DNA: TGTGCCAGCAGCTTGGAGGCAACACCCACCTTC.